These 13 T cell receptor beta chains share one sample of origin, sequenced in a study of CD8+CD57+ T cells in acquired aplastic anemia. For CDR3 and TCR beta VDJ profiling, genomic DNA was the template used. TCRdb processed the reads anew with MiXCR; each CDR3 protein has one entry. Of some 170,000 distinct CDR3 sequences in the sample, more than 45% are singletons; the top ten hold 1.1%. Previously, flow cytometry had revealed CD8+CD57+ cell expansion in the patients chosen for sequencing. What was sequenced was sorted CD4+, CD8+, or CD8+CD57+ T cells (not recorded which) from PBMCs. The receptors stem from a human donor with aplastic anemia.

The sample holds a few counts of this clonotype. This chain uses TRBV7-9 with TRBJ1-2; no definite D call. Trimming removed 11 bases at V and 4 bases at J, with 11 bases between. This CDR3 has 11 residues. Germline assignment: CDR1 SEHNR and CDR2 FQNEAQ (reference sequence). CDR3 sequence reads: CAGGVSYGYTF. The CDR3 DNA sequence: TGTGCCGGAGGTGTAAGCTATGGCTACACCTTC.

A remark on this clonotype: A much larger clonotype is one base distant, so this may be a read error. This chain joins TRBV10-1 and TRBJ1-6; 7 bases fit TRBD1. The CDR3 spans 13 residues. CDR1 and CDR2 from the germline V gene are WNHNN and SYGVQD (reference sequence). The CDR3 spells CASTRTGDSPLHF. The CDR3 nucleotides read TGTGCCAGCACCCGGACAGGAGATTCACCCCTCCACTTT.

DNA of the CDR3: TGTGCCACCAGTGATTTGCCAGGCAGAGATGGCTACACCTTC. This translates into CATSDLPGRDGYTF. This chain uses TRBV24-1 with TRBJ1-2; D unresolved. The CDR3 has 14 residues. Trimming left V 0 bases short and J 6 bases short, with 10 bases between. Per the germline V gene, CDR1 is KGHDR and CDR2 is SFDVKD.

This clonotype was observed many times. The chain recombines TRBV29-1 with TRBJ1-4; D gene uncertain. The CDR3 contains 13 residues. V gave up 4 bases and J gave up 8 bases, with 14 bases separating them. Germline loops: CDR1 SQVTM, CDR2 ANQGSEA. CDR3 amino acids: CSVGGRPSEKLFF. CDR3 coding DNA: TGCAGCGTTGGAGGACGGCCCTCCGAAAAACTGTTTTTT.

This clonotype was counted ten times or more. The rearrangement uses TRBV12-3 or TRBV12-4 and TRBJ2-2; 11 bases agree with TRBD2. The CDR3 is made up of 16 amino acids. J was trimmed by 6 bases and V by 5 bases; bases with no gene match: 8. CDR3 DNA sequence: TGTGCCAGCAGTCTTCTAGCGGGGGGCGTTGCCGGGGAGCTGTTTTTT. It specifies CASSLLAGGVAGELFF.

This clonotype was detected many times. This chain's CDR3 is CAITQTAAHSYEQYF. CDR3 in DNA: TGTGCCATCACGCAGACAGCCGCCCATTCCTACGAGCAGTACTTC. V is TRBV10-3 and J is TRBJ2-7, with a possible D match to TRBD1 (5 bases). V lost 7 bases to trimming and J lost 1 base, with 17 bases between them. Germline V gene data show CDR1 as ENHRY and CDR2 as SYGVKD. The CDR3 is 15 amino acids.

In this sample, this clonotype turned up many times. V gene TRBV7-2 combines with J gene TRBJ1-1; 7 positions agree with TRBD1. The V and J ends lost 1 base and 2 bases, in that order; junction bases with no gene match: 4. This CDR3 comprises 15 residues. Germline V CDR1 and CDR2: SGHTA, FQGNSA. The CDR3 DNA reads TGTGCCAGCAGCTTAGGGGACAGAAAAAACACTGAAGCTTTCTTT. Its protein is CASSLGDRKNTEAFF.

This clonotype was recorded at least ten times. The rearrangement joins TRBV20-1 to TRBJ1-4; D may be TRBD1 (5 bases). Germline CDR1 DFQATT, CDR2 SNEGSKA (reference sequence). The CDR3 runs to 16 residues. V lost 0 bases, J lost 0 bases, and 11 bases lay in between. The CDR3 nucleotides read TGCAGTGCTAGAGATGGGGGGAAATCAACTAATGAAAAACTGTTTTTT. Translated, it gives CSARDGGKSTNEKLFF.

Points on this clonotype: A much bigger clone sits one base away, suggesting this may be a read error. The genes are TRBV2 and TRBJ1-6, with 8 nucleotides matching TRBD1. The CDR3 consists of 14 residues. Germline lookup yields CDR1 SNHLY and CDR2 FYNNEI. Germline trimming cut 6 bases from V and 7 bases from J; bases unmatched to any gene: 5. DNA of the CDR3: TGTGCCAGCAGCTTGGGACAGGTGAATTCACCCCTCCACTTT. It is translated as CASSLGQVNSPLHF. Supplemented by reference TRBV2 and TRBJ1-6, the full variable domain reads EPEVTQTPSHQVTQMGQEVILRCVPISNHLYFYWYRQILGQKVEFLVSFYNNEISEKSEIFDDQFSVERPDGSNFTLKIRSTKLEDSAMYFCASSLGQVNSPLHFGNGTRLTVT.

Turning to this clonotype: The junction departs from germline at one end; a sequencing error may be responsible. This chain connects TRBV15 to TRBJ2-3; TRBD1 matches 7 bases. The CDR3 length is 16 residues. Germline values: CDR1 LNHNV, CDR2 YYDKDF (reference sequence). This CDR3 is CATSRLGTAPTDTQYF. The CDR3 DNA follows: TGTGCCACCAGCAGGTTAGGGACAGCCCCAACAGATACTCAGTATTTT.

Comments on this clonotype: With a much larger clone just one base away, this may be a read error. The chain employs TRBV11-2 and TRBJ1-3; D not certain. The germline V gene has CDR1 SGHAT and CDR2 FQNNGV. This CDR3 is built from 14 residues. CDR3 sequence (DNA): TGTGCCAGCAGCAGCAGCCGCTCTGGAGACACCATATATTTT. Protein: CASSSSRSGDTIYF.

The V call is TRBV19, the J call TRBJ1-1; D uncertain. V was trimmed by 5 bases and J by 8 bases, leaving 15 bases between them. There are 13 residues in the CDR3. CDR1 and CDR2 (germline): LNHDA, SQIVND (reference sequence). CDR3 nucleotide sequence: TGTGCCAGTAGTGTAGTGCGGGGAGGCGAAGCTTTCTTT. Its translation is CASSVVRGGEAFF.

The V and J genes are TRBV24-1 and TRBJ1-2; 9 bases fit TRBD1. This CDR3 comprises 15 residues. Germline lookup yields CDR1 KGHDR and CDR2 SFDVKD. The V gene end was trimmed by 3 bases and the J gene end by 6 bases; junction bases not matched to a gene: 7. CDR3 residues: CATSDTADRGDGYTF. In nucleotides, the CDR3 is TGTGCCACCAGTGATACAGCGGACAGGGGTGATGGCTACACCTTC.